This TCR beta chain was observed in a study of blood T cells in healthy people across ages. V trimming: 7 bases; J trimming: 3 bases; junction bases outside the gene matches: 4. This CDR3 contains 14 residues. CDR1 and CDR2 from the germline V gene are SGHTA and FQGNSA. A second roughly 6 to 12 cycle PCR used barcoded and J-beta primers. TCRdb used MiXCR to reprocess the 5' RACE reads, holding one entry per CDR3 protein. The sample yields more than 750,000 distinct CDR3 sequences, 25% to 35% seen once. This clonotype has ten or more counts. The sample was also reused in another study, on T cells of mothers and their children.

The source is a woman in her forties in good health. The sequenced sample was blood. The rearrangement joins TRBV7-2 to TRBJ2-1; 9 positions agree with TRBD2. CDR3 bases: TGTGCCAGCACCACAGCGGGGGGCTACAATGAGCAGTTCTTC. This translates into CASTTAGGYNEQFF.